This T cell receptor (beta chain) stems from a study of OX40 agonist ivuxolimab in advanced cancers. Regarding the complete study: Ivuxolimab, which targeted the costimulatory receptor OX40 (CD134), was an agonistic, fully human IgG2 monoclonal antibody. Patients were allowed to have had prior anti-PD-1, anti-PD-L1 or anti-CTLA-4 therapy, and around 37% of the dose-escalation patients had previously received checkpoint inhibitors. The dose-escalation cohort was 80% to 90% male with a mean age of approximately 60 years, ranging from roughly 20 to 85. Of the roughly 53 patients in dose escalation, 19 had hepatocellular carcinoma, some 15 had melanoma, 9 had renal cell carcinoma and 9 had head and neck cancer. Peripheral TCRbeta sequencing aimed to test whether ivuxolimab altered TCR sequence diversity and caused clonal T-cell expansion. Partial responses occurred in three dose-escalation patients, of whom one had hepatocellular carcinoma and two had cutaneous melanoma. Intravenous ivuxolimab was administered to patients every 2 weeks at six dose levels: 0.01, 0.1, 0.3, 1.5, 3 and 10 mg/kg. The paper reports the monotherapy dose-escalation portion (N of about 47 patients) of the phase I ivuxolimab trial.

Taken from the germline V gene (reference sequence), the CDR1 and CDR2 loops are PRHDT and FYEKMQ. V gives up 0 bases and J gives up 0 bases, and the segment between their germline ends measures 6 bases. The cysteine opens and the phenylalanine closes a CDR3 of 14 amino acids. The retained sequence is limited to the CDR3, 42 bases, with the frame set at the first base. This clone was detected only a few times. There is no known antigen for this receptor. No per-base quality is available; no much larger clone lies one base away. The study at large found these results: Which antigens the clonally expanded peripheral T cells were specific for was not determined. At doses from 0.1 to 3.0 mg/kg, clonal expansion was seen in both CD4+ and CD8+ blood T cells between baseline and week 6. Low levels of normalized T-cell clonal expansion were also seen in some nonresponding patients. In partial responders in the 0.1-3.0 mg/kg groups, normalized peripheral clonal expansion was found to be among the lowest, especially among CD8+ T cells. After ivuxolimab, CD8+ T cells had more expanded clones than CD4+ T cells on average.

The trial excluded patients who had a history of autoimmune disease or who were on systemic immunosuppression. Peripheral blood for TCR sequencing was collected from all dose cohorts at baseline, on cycle 4 day 1, and on cycle 7 day 1. The samples were drawn from a first-in-human, open-label, multicenter phase I dose-escalation trial of ivuxolimab. The trial enrolled adults with locally advanced or metastatic head and neck squamous cell, hepatocellular, melanoma or renal cell carcinoma. CD4+ and CD8+ T cells were sorted separately from peripheral blood before TCR sequencing. Genomic DNA was extracted from sorted cells for sequencing of the TCRbeta CDR3 region. The immunoSEQ Assay was used to sequence the TCRbeta CDR3 regions. The immuneACCESS repertoire file appears here via TCRdb, limited to in-frame rearrangements. These files lack a portion of the clones; in checked studies, under half of the deficit traces to unresolved V genes, and the cause of the others is not known. This sample has about 100,000 clones in its table, and about 91% of those were observed once. In total, the top ten clones hold roughly 1.2% of the sample.

The sample was CD4+ or CD8+ T cells sorted from blood, taken in a trial of the OX40 agonist ivuxolimab. The rearrangement joined TRBV13 to TRBJ2-7, with a tentative D gene TRBD2 over 5 matching bases. The TCR sequence derives from an adult with an advanced solid tumor such as melanoma, head and neck, liver or kidney cancer. The DNA reads as follows: TGTGCCAGCAGCTTAGGTCGGGGCTCCTACGAGCAGTACTTC. Its product reads: CASSLGRGSYEQYF.